This entry is about one TCR beta chain. Measured with immunoSEQ multiplex PCR; TCRdb has only the in-frame clones, and not every one. The sample consists of 200,000 to 250,000 clones, 88% of them appearing once. This entry is derived from a study of blood T cell repertoires in COVID-19. V was clipped by 2 bases and J by 2 bases; unmatched bases: 3. CDR3 length: 14 amino acids. Per the germline V gene, CDR1 is SGHTA and CDR2 is FQGTGA. Researchers sorted participants into cohorts using their self-reported clinical history. The receptor comes from a woman between 50 and 59 years old with acute COVID-19. The rearrangement links TRBV7-3 to TRBJ2-7, with 7 bases lining up with TRBD2. Sequenced sample: PBMCs or T cells enriched from blood (not recorded which). The CDR3 protein is CASSLSGLAYEQYF. The CDR3 DNA reads TGTGCCAGCAGCTTATCTGGACTAGCCTACGAGCAGTACTTC.